The 4 T cell receptor beta chains listed next were all sequenced from one sample in a study of T cells in Graves' hyperthyroidism and ophthalmopathy. From RNA transcripts, TCR beta CDR3 regions were amplified. Using the HTBI primer set, a first-round RT-PCR was run on the TCR CDR3. TCRdb re-called the multiplex PCR reads with MiXCR, one entry per CDR3 protein. The table shows about 640,000 distinct CDR3 sequences, with roughly 20% occurring only once. Sample: blood. The receptors were gathered from a man aged 25 to 45 with Graves' ophthalmopathy.

The V call is TRBV15, the J call TRBJ1-5; a weak D match, TRBD1 (6 bases). With 3 bases removed from V and 4 bases from J, the gap between germline ends came to 16 bases. Germline CDR1 is LNHNV and CDR2 is YYDKDF (reference sequence). CDR3 size: 16 residues. CDR3 nucleotide sequence: TGTGCCACCAGCAGCCGTGCCGCGGGGGCGAATCAGCCCCAGCATTTT. Protein: CATSSRAAGANQPQHF. The full variable domain, rest sourced from reference TRBV15 and TRBJ1-5, is DAMVIQNPRYQVTQFGKPVTLSCSQTLNHNVMYWYQQKSSQAPKLLFHYYDKDFNNEADTPDNFQSRRPNTSFCFLDIRSPGLGDTAMYLCATSSRAAGANQPQHFGDGTRLSIL.

The genes are TRBV6-2 or TRBV6-3 and TRBJ2-3; D gene ambiguous. Germline loops: CDR1 MNHEY, CDR2 SVGEGT. Trimming stripped 5 bases from V and 2 bases from J, with 8 bases between. CDR3 length: 13 residues. The CDR3 DNA is TGTGCCAGCAGTAAAAGGCTCACAGATACGCAGTATTTT. Translated, it gives CASSKRLTDTQYF.

The rearrangement links TRBV15 to TRBJ1-2; D is unresolved. The V gene lost 0 bases and the J gene lost 2 bases, with 4 bases spanning the gap. This CDR3 has 13 residues. Germline V gene lookup returns CDR1 LNHNV and CDR2 YYDKDF (reference sequence). The CDR3 loop is CATSRDGNYGYTF. The CDR3 DNA follows: TGTGCCACCAGCAGAGACGGGAACTATGGCTACACCTTC.

The gene calls are TRBV24-1 and TRBJ2-1; D is unclear. Trimming left V 3 bases short and J 8 bases short, with 13 bases between. The CDR3 consists of 14 residues. The V gene's germline CDR1 is KGHDR and CDR2 SFDVKD. The CDR3 loop reads CATSDVSLRDEQFF. In DNA, the CDR3 is TGTGCCACCAGTGATGTCAGCCTTCGGGATGAGCAGTTCTTC.